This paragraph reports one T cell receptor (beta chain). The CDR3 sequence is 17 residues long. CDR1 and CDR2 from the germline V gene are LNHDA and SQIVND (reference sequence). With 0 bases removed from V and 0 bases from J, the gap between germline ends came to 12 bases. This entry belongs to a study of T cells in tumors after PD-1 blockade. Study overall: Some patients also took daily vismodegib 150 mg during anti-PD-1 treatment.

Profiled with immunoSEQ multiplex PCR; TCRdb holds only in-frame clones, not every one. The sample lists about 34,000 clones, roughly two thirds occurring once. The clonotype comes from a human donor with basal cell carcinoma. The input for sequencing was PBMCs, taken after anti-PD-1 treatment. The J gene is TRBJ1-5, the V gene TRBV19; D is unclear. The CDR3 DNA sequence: TGTGCCAGTAGTATAGATCTGGCCGGGTATAGCAATCAGCCCCAGCATTTT. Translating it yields CASSIDLAGYSNQPQHF.